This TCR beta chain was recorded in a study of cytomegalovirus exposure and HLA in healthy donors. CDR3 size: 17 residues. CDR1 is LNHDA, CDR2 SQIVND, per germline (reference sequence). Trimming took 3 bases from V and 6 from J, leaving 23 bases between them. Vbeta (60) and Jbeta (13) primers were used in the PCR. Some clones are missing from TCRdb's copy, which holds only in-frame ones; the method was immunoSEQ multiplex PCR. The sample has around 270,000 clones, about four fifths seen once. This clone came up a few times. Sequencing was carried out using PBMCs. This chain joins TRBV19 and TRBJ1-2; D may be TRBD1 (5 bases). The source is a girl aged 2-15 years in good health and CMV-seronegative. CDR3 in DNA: TGTGCCAGTAGTATGGTCCGGACTTGGGGCTGGACTAATGGCTACACCTTC. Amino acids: CASSMVRTWGWTNGYTF.